Each of the 30 T cell receptor beta chains below was sequenced from the same sample in a study of human T cells and chemical hapten exposure. The study extracted total RNA from unfractionated whole blood. Each CDR3 protein gets one entry after TCRdb re-called the 5' RACE reads with MiXCR. Of about 140,000 distinct CDR3 sequences detected, about 4% appear once; the ten largest clones hold 1.3% to 1.5%. These receptors were collected from a female donor in good health.

This clonotype was seen repeatedly, ten times or more. The rearrangement uses TRBV12-3 or TRBV12-4 and TRBJ1-1, with a possible D match to TRBD1 (6 bases). V lost 3 bases, J lost 1 base, and 18 bases lay in between. The CDR3 runs 17 residues. The CDR3 nucleotides are TGTGCCAGCAGTTTGGATGGATGGGGGGGCCCGAACACTGAAGCTTTCTTT. Its protein product is CASSLDGWGGPNTEAFF.

Only a few counts were recorded for this clonotype. The chain is built from TRBV4-3 and TRBJ1-3; D is undetermined. Germline assignment: CDR1 LGHNA and CDR2 YSLEER. Trimming removed 0 bases at V and 0 bases at J, with 12 bases between. There are 17 residues in the CDR3. The CDR3, as DNA: TGCGCCAGCAGCCAAGATGTCCGGGGTTACTCTGGAAACACCATATATTTT. Encoded protein: CASSQDVRGYSGNTIYF.

This clonotype was observed many times. This rearrangement joins TRBV3-1 to TRBJ1-1, with unresolved D. The V gene's germline CDR1 is LGHDT and CDR2 YNNKEL (reference sequence). V was shortened by 3 bases and J by 1 base, with 9 bases between the two germline ends. CDR3 length equals 14 residues. For the CDR3, the DNA is TGTGCCAGCAGCCAGGTCACGGCGAACACTGAAGCTTTCTTT. It translates to CASSQVTANTEAFF. Looking up the rest from reference TRBV3-1 and TRBJ1-1 gives the full variable domain: DTAVSQTPKYLVTQMGNDKSIKCEQNLGHDTMYWYKQDSKKFLKIMFSYNNKELIINETVPNRFSPKSPDKAHLNLHINSLELGDSAVYFCASSQVTANTEAFFGQGTRLTVV.

Judged by abundance, this clonotype is medium-sized. This chain connects TRBV28 to TRBJ2-3; TRBD1 or TRBD2 may be the D gene (5 bases each). The CDR3 covers 15 residues. The germline gives CDR1 MDHEN, CDR2 SYDVKM. V lost 2 bases and J 0 bases, leaving 9 bases between the germline ends. The CDR3 is CASSLRRGSTDTQYF. DNA for the CDR3: TGTGCCAGCAGTTTAAGACGGGGCAGCACAGATACGCAGTATTTT.

This clonotype was observed at least ten times. The chain couples TRBV7-9 to TRBJ1-3; D uncertain. Germline V CDR1 and CDR2: SEHNR, FQNEAQ (reference sequence). This CDR3 is 14 amino acids long. The V end lost 2 bases, the J end lost 3 bases, and 8 bases lay between the germline ends. Here the CDR3 reads CASSLYRDGNTIYF. In DNA form, the CDR3 reads TGTGCCAGCAGCTTATACCGGGATGGAAACACCATATATTTT. Supplemented by reference TRBV7-9 and TRBJ1-3, the full variable domain reads DTGVSQNPRHKITKRGQNVTFRCDPISEHNRLYWYRQTLGQGPEFLTYFQNEAQLEKSRLLSDRFSAERPKGSFSTLEIQRTEQGDSAMYLCASSLYRDGNTIYFGEGSWLTVV.

This clonotype was counted at least ten times. This sequence joins TRBV5-1 and TRBJ2-5; D is unresolved. The ends were cut back, 5 bases at V and 4 bases at J, with 12 bases in the middle. Germline V gives CDR1 SGHRS, CDR2 YFSETQ. The CDR3 covers 13 residues. The CDR3 DNA sequence: TGCGCCAGCAGAATTTGGGGTCCAGAGACCCAGTACTTC. The encoded protein is CASRIWGPETQYF.

The sample holds many counts of this clonotype. The chain carries TRBV2 and TRBJ1-4; TRBD1 aligns across 10 bases. Looked up from germline, CDR1 is SNHLY and CDR2 is FYNNEI. Losses at the gene ends were 6 bases for V and 7 bases for J; bases not matched to a gene: 14. The CDR3 is 17 amino acids. CDR3 in DNA: TGTGCCAGCAGCTCCAATCCGACAGGGGGCGAAAGTGAAAAACTGTTTTTT. Translation gives CASSSNPTGGESEKLFF.

This clonotype was seen at least ten times. The chain carries TRBV20-1 and TRBJ1-3; D ambiguous. Trimming pared 0 bases from V and 0 bases from J, leaving 15 bases between. The CDR3 loop spans 17 amino acids. Germline assignment: CDR1 DFQATT and CDR2 SNEGSKA (reference sequence). CDR3 DNA: TGCAGTGCTAGAGAGTTCGGAAAGATCAACTCTGGAAACACCATATATTTT. As protein: CSAREFGKINSGNTIYF.

This clonotype was found many times. The V call is TRBV5-1, the J call TRBJ1-4, with 9 positions matching TRBD1. The trim removed 4 bases at V and 7 bases at J, leaving 8 bases unmatched. The germline gives CDR1 SGHRS, CDR2 YFSETQ. The CDR3 totals 15 residues. For the CDR3, the DNA is TGCGCCAGCAGCCCCCTGACGGGACAGGGTGAAAAACTGTTTTTT. Translation: CASSPLTGQGEKLFF.

This clonotype occurred many times. The chain joins TRBV28 to TRBJ1-5, with 8 bases aligning to TRBD1. J gave up 0 bases and V 4 bases, and 11 bases lay outside the gene matches. From germline, CDR1 is MDHEN and CDR2 SYDVKM. The CDR3 length is 18 residues. CDR3 DNA: TGTGCCAGCAGTTCCCGGGGGCAGGGGGCATATAGCAATCAGCCCCAGCATTTT. Translating gives CASSSRGQGAYSNQPQHF.

Many counts were recorded for this clonotype. V gene TRBV12-5 combines with J gene TRBJ1-2; D remains ambiguous. Deletions cut 5 bases from V and 4 bases from J, with 14 bases between. The CDR3 is made up of 14 amino acids. Germline CDR1 is LGHNT and CDR2 is FRNRAP. CDR3 nucleotides: TGTGCTAGTGGTCCCGGGGAACTCGTCTATGGCTACACCTTC. Translating gives CASGPGELVYGYTF.

There are many counts of this clonotype. The DNA of the CDR3 is TGCAGTGCTTATACAGTTAACTATGGCTACACCTTC. Its translation is CSAYTVNYGYTF. This chain joins TRBV20-1 and TRBJ1-2; D is unclear. Trimming shortened V by 5 bases and J by 1 base, and 8 bases separated the two germline ends. Per germline, CDR1 DFQATT and CDR2 SNEGSKA (reference sequence). This CDR3 comprises 12 residues.

The rearrangement uses TRBV19 and TRBJ1-1; a weak D match, TRBD1 (5 bases). Trimming shortened V by 3 bases and J by 4 bases, and 12 bases separated the two germline ends. Germline-derived CDR1 and CDR2 are LNHDA and SQIVND (reference sequence). The CDR3 is 14 residues long. The CDR3 bases are TGTGCCAGTAGTATGCAGGGCTTGGGCACTGAAGCTTTCTTT. Translation: CASSMQGLGTEAFF.

In DNA, the CDR3 is TGCGCCAGCAGCTTGTTCGAGCGAGGGGGCGAGCAGTACTTC. Translated, it gives CASSLFERGGEQYF. V and J are TRBV5-1 and TRBJ2-7, with a possible D match to TRBD1 (6 bases). With 1 base removed from V and 6 bases from J, the gap between germline ends came to 14 bases. Germline V CDR1 and CDR2: SGHRS, YFSETQ. CDR3 length: 14 amino acids.

This clonotype was seen a handful of times. The rearrangement joins TRBV5-4 to TRBJ2-1, with D tentatively TRBD1 or TRBD2 (5 bases each). The CDR3 contains 14 residues. The germline V gene has CDR1 SGHNT and CDR2 YYREEE (reference sequence). Between the trimmed V and J ends, which lost 3 bases and 6 bases, there was a span of 13 bases. The DNA of the CDR3 is TGTGCCAGCAGCTCTCTGGGACGAATCAATGAGCAGTTCTTC. It codes for CASSSLGRINEQFF.

The chain is built from TRBV6-5 and TRBJ2-2; 8 bases are shared with TRBD1. V was pared by 6 bases and J by 4 bases, with 10 bases of the junction left unmatched. The CDR3 is 16 residues long. In germline, CDR1 is MNHEY, CDR2 SVGAGI. The CDR3 DNA reads TGTGCCAGCAGCCGACAGGGGAGCGAGGGCACCGGGGAGCTGTTTTTT. Residues: CASSRQGSEGTGELFF.

This clonotype was recorded many times. The chain has TRBV7-3 and TRBJ2-1, with TRBD2 matching over 13 bases. The CDR3 runs 16 residues. The germline CDR1 and CDR2 sequences are SGHTA and FQGTGA. The J segment lost 10 bases and the V segment lost 1 base, leaving 7 bases of the junction unmatched. The CDR3 here is CASSLKGLAGIGEQFF. Written as DNA, the CDR3 is TGTGCCAGCAGCTTAAAGGGACTAGCGGGGATCGGCGAGCAGTTCTTC.

This clonotype was counted ten times or more. V is TRBV18 and J is TRBJ2-3; D remains ambiguous. Per the germline V gene, CDR1 is KGHSH and CDR2 is LQKENI. V was pared by 0 bases and J by 0 bases, with 4 bases between. The CDR3 has 14 amino acids. This CDR3 is CASSPPGSTDTQYF. The CDR3 nucleotides are TGTGCCAGCTCACCACCGGGGAGCACAGATACGCAGTATTTT.

This clonotype was seen only a few times. The chain uses TRBV6-2 or TRBV6-3 and TRBJ2-7; D may correspond to TRBD1 or TRBD2 (5 bases each). This CDR3 contains 13 residues. Germline CDR1 is MNHEY and CDR2 is SVGEGT. Trimming removed 6 bases from V and 2 bases from J, with 11 bases in between. CDR3 amino acids: CASSRDLAYEQYF. CDR3 coding DNA: TGTGCCAGCAGCCGGGACCTCGCCTACGAGCAGTACTTC.

This clonotype was counted ten times or more. The V call is TRBV9, the J call TRBJ1-1; D not certain. V lost 0 bases and J 2 bases, leaving 5 bases between the germline ends. Germline lookup yields CDR1 SGDLS and CDR2 YYNGEE. CDR3 size: 13 residues. Here the CDR3 DNA reads TGTGCCAGCAGCGTAGACTTTAACACTGAAGCTTTCTTT. Protein: CASSVDFNTEAFF.

The table lists this clonotype with a few counts. The V call is TRBV29-1, the J call TRBJ2-1; the D gene is possibly TRBD1 (6 bases). The CDR3 has 14 amino acids. Per germline, CDR1 SQVTM and CDR2 ANQGSEA. Trimming removed 6 bases from V and 0 bases from J, with 12 bases in between. The CDR3 DNA follows: TGCAGCGTCCCTCAGGGGACCTCCTACAATGAGCAGTTCTTC. Amino acid sequence: CSVPQGTSYNEQFF.

This clonotype has ten or more counts. The chain uses TRBV10-3 and TRBJ2-7; no definite D call. With 6 bases removed from V and 4 bases from J, the gap between germline ends came to 13 bases. The CDR3 extends over 13 amino acids. The germline V gene encodes CDR1 ENHRY and CDR2 SYGVKD. CDR3: CAISGVSTYEQYF. DNA for the CDR3: TGTGCCATCAGCGGAGTTTCCACATACGAGCAGTACTTC.

Many counts were recorded for this clonotype. The V call is TRBV5-1, the J call TRBJ1-5; 10 positions match TRBD1. The CDR3 is made up of 15 amino acids. J lost 3 bases, V lost 3 bases, and 3 bases had no gene match. Germline V gene sequence: CDR1 SGHRS, CDR2 YFSETQ. The chain's CDR3 is CASSWGTGVNQPQHF. The CDR3 DNA sequence: TGCGCCAGCAGCTGGGGGACAGGGGTCAATCAGCCCCAGCATTTT.

This clonotype was counted ten times or more. The rearrangement links TRBV20-1 to TRBJ2-1, with 9 bases matching TRBD2. The CDR3 totals 12 residues. Trimming at V came to 6 bases and at J to 9 bases, leaving 6 bases not matched to a gene. The germline V gene encodes CDR1 DFQATT and CDR2 SNEGSKA (reference sequence). CDR3 in DNA: TGCAGTGCGGCGGGGGGGTATGTTGAGCAGTTCTTC. The encoded protein is CSAAGGYVEQFF.

This clonotype was counted many times. The rearrangement uses TRBV4-2 and TRBJ2-5; 8 bases align to TRBD1. The CDR3 is 15 residues long. Germline V CDR1 and CDR2: LGHNA, YNFKEQ. The trim removed 3 bases at V and 0 bases at J, leaving 3 bases unmatched. For the CDR3, the DNA is TGTGCCAGCAGCCATTCGGACAGGGACCAAGAGACCCAGTACTTC. Amino acid sequence: CASSHSDRDQETQYF.

This clonotype was counted ten times or more. The CDR3 sequence is CASSVHRGAYQPQHF. The CDR3 DNA is TGTGCCAGCAGTGTACACAGGGGGGCTTATCAGCCCCAGCATTTT. The chain links TRBV6-1 to TRBJ1-5; 8 nucleotides align to TRBD1. The CDR3 length is 15 residues. V shed 4 bases and J 5 bases; nucleotides not matched to a gene: 7. Germline assignment: CDR1 MNHNS and CDR2 SASEGT.

This clonotype was seen at least ten times. The chain combines TRBV30 with TRBJ2-7, with D possibly TRBD2 on 6 matching bases. The germline V gene has CDR1 GTSNPN and CDR2 SVGIG (reference sequence). This CDR3 region has 13 residues. The germline V and J ends were trimmed by 2 bases and 4 bases, with 12 bases remaining between them. DNA of the CDR3: TGTGCCTGGAGTCTCGGGGGACTTTACGAGCAGTACTTC. This codes for CAWSLGGLYEQYF.

This clonotype came up many times. This rearrangement joins TRBV9 to TRBJ1-1; 9 nucleotides align to TRBD1. CDR1 is SGDLS and CDR2 is YYNGEE in the germline V gene. J was trimmed by 7 bases and V by 0 bases; bases with no gene match: 10. The CDR3 totals 16 residues. CDR3 coding DNA: TGTGCCAGCAGCGTAGACCGGACAGGGGAGGCCGATGAAGCTTTCTTT. Its protein is CASSVDRTGEADEAFF.

This clonotype was picked up a small number of times. The V call is TRBV28, the J call TRBJ2-3; maybe TRBD2 (5 bases). V shed 1 base and J shed 7 bases, with 18 bases lying between them. Germline-derived CDR1 and CDR2 are MDHEN and SYDVKM. This CDR3 is built from 16 residues. The CDR3 loop reads CASSLSGGLSTNTQYF. The CDR3 nucleotides read TGTGCCAGCAGTTTATCGGGCGGGTTATCTACCAATACGCAGTATTTT.

In this sample, this clonotype turned up many times. This rearrangement joins TRBV4-2 to TRBJ2-7, with D perhaps being TRBD1 or TRBD2 (5 bases each). This CDR3 is built from 15 residues. V was shortened by 0 bases and J by 2 bases, with 11 bases between the two germline ends. CDR1 is LGHNA, CDR2 YNFKEQ, per germline. CDR3 sequence: CASSQDRGRAYEQYF. DNA for the CDR3: TGTGCCAGCAGCCAAGATAGGGGACGGGCCTACGAGCAGTACTTC.